A selection of T cell receptor beta chains follows, all from one sample in a study of beta chain features in type 1 diabetes. Method: immunoSEQ multiplex PCR; TCRdb's copy keeps in-frame clones and lacks some. The sample has roughly 160,000 clones; around 8.4% are singletons. Sequencing used central memory CD4+ T cells from blood. All receptors come from a woman younger than 35 with type 1 diabetes. The CDR3 runs from the conserved cysteine through the conserved F or W. The order of the fields is V gene, clone size, J gene, D gene, CDR3 protein, CDR3 DNA. A D gene is named only where the DNA matches it firmly. Not every row has a clone size; where given, it reads once, few, many or a size class.

v_call: TRBV5-1; clone_size: few; j_call: TRBJ2-5; d_call: TRBD1; cdr3_aa: CASSLASGTGGAEETQYF; cdr3_nt: TGCGCCAGCAGCTTGGCGTCGGGGACAGGGGGCGCCGAAGAGACCCAGTACTTC
v_call: TRBV7-2; clone_size: NA; j_call: TRBJ1-1; d_call: NA; cdr3_aa: CASSNRVMVNTEAFF; cdr3_nt: TGTGCCAGCAGCAACAGGGTAATGGTAAACACTGAAGCTTTCTTT
v_call: TRBV5-4; clone_size: NA; j_call: TRBJ2-7; d_call: TRBD2; cdr3_aa: CASSLVGTSGHEQYF; cdr3_nt: TGTGCCAGCAGCTTGGTAGGGACTAGCGGCCACGAGCAGTACTTC
v_call: TRBV5-1; clone_size: NA; j_call: TRBJ1-1; d_call: NA; cdr3_aa: CASSLEMNTEAFF; cdr3_nt: TGCGCCAGCAGCCTTGAGATGAACACTGAAGCTTTCTTT
v_call: TRBV19; clone_size: NA; j_call: TRBJ2-5; d_call: TRBD1; cdr3_aa: CASTKTGFGETQYF; cdr3_nt: TGTGCCAGCACAAAGACAGGGTTTGGAGAGACCCAGTACTTC
v_call: TRBV2; clone_size: many; j_call: TRBJ2-7; d_call: NA; cdr3_aa: CASSPDRWEQYF; cdr3_nt: TGTGCCAGCAGTCCTGACAGGTGGGAGCAGTACTTC
v_call: TRBV6-1; clone_size: few; j_call: TRBJ2-1; d_call: TRBD1; cdr3_aa: CASSPGQGAQNEQFF; cdr3_nt: TGTGCCAGCAGTCCCGGACAGGGAGCCCAGAATGAGCAGTTCTTC
v_call: TRBV4-2; clone_size: few; j_call: TRBJ2-1; d_call: TRBD1; cdr3_aa: CASSQERGLGQFF; cdr3_nt: TGTGCCAGCAGCCAAGAAAGGGGGCTAGGGCAGTTCTTC
v_call: TRBV5-6; clone_size: NA; j_call: TRBJ2-3; d_call: NA; cdr3_aa: CASDTSTDTQYF; cdr3_nt: TGTGCCAGCGACACCTCCACAGATACGCAGTATTTT
v_call: TRBV6-1; clone_size: NA; j_call: TRBJ1-2; d_call: NA; cdr3_aa: CASSAGLNDYGYTF; cdr3_nt: TGTGCCAGCAGTGCGGGACTGAATGATTATGGCTACACCTTC
v_call: TRBV7-9; clone_size: few; j_call: TRBJ1-1; d_call: NA; cdr3_aa: CASSFTGTEAFF; cdr3_nt: TGTGCCAGCAGCTTCACAGGAACTGAAGCTTTCTTT
v_call: TRBV2; clone_size: NA; j_call: TRBJ2-7; d_call: TRBD2; cdr3_aa: CASSERAGGKEQYF; cdr3_nt: TGTGCCAGCAGTGAGCGGGCGGGAGGTAAAGAGCAGTACTTC
v_call: TRBV2; clone_size: NA; j_call: TRBJ2-7; d_call: NA; cdr3_aa: CASSEAAGTLGLEQYF; cdr3_nt: TGTGCCAGCAGTGAAGCCGCGGGGACTCTCGGTTTGGAGCAGTACTTC
v_call: TRBV9; clone_size: few; j_call: TRBJ2-2; d_call: TRBD2; cdr3_aa: CASSVTGLAGFGELFF; cdr3_nt: TGTGCCAGCAGCGTTACGGGACTAGCGGGATTTGGGGAGCTGTTTTTT
v_call: TRBV2; clone_size: NA; j_call: TRBJ2-5; d_call: TRBD2; cdr3_aa: CASLSGVLETQYF; cdr3_nt: TGTGCCAGCCTTAGCGGGGTTCTAGAGACCCAGTACTTC
v_call: TRBV9; clone_size: NA; j_call: TRBJ2-1; d_call: TRBD2; cdr3_aa: CASSVGVAGGAYNEQFF; cdr3_nt: TGTGCCAGCAGCGTGGGTGTGGCGGGAGGGGCCTACAATGAGCAGTTCTTC
v_call: TRBV2; clone_size: few; j_call: TRBJ2-5; d_call: TRBD2; cdr3_aa: CASRPPYGGGQETQYF; cdr3_nt: TGTGCCAGCAGACCTCCTTATGGGGGGGGACAAGAGACCCAGTACTTC
v_call: TRBV19; clone_size: NA; j_call: TRBJ2-3; d_call: NA; cdr3_aa: CASSHLTGGDTQYF; cdr3_nt: TGTGCCAGTAGTCACCTGACAGGCGGGGATACGCAGTATTTT
v_call: TRBV28; clone_size: few; j_call: TRBJ2-7; d_call: NA; cdr3_aa: CASTGPYEQYF; cdr3_nt: TGTGCCTCAACAGGTCCCTACGAGCAGTACTTC
v_call: TRBV5-6; clone_size: few; j_call: TRBJ2-5; d_call: NA; cdr3_aa: CASSLSRWETQYF; cdr3_nt: TGTGCCAGCAGCCTCTCGAGGTGGGAGACCCAGTACTTC
v_call: TRBV18; clone_size: few; j_call: TRBJ1-3; d_call: NA; cdr3_aa: CASSPLMDTTSGNTIYF; cdr3_nt: TGTGCCAGCTCACCATTGATGGACACAACCTCTGGAAACACCATATATTTT
v_call: TRBV4-3; clone_size: NA; j_call: TRBJ2-5; d_call: TRBD2; cdr3_aa: CARPKWTSGRSRKETQYF; cdr3_nt: TGCGCCAGGCCTAAATGGACTAGCGGGAGGAGTAGAAAAGAGACCCAGTACTTC
v_call: TRBV2; clone_size: few; j_call: TRBJ1-3; d_call: NA; cdr3_aa: CASIPGGSGNTIYF; cdr3_nt: TGTGCCAGCATCCCGGGGGGATCTGGAAACACCATATATTTT
v_call: TRBV25-1; clone_size: few; j_call: TRBJ1-4; d_call: NA; cdr3_aa: CASSDSGGSNEKLFF; cdr3_nt: TGTGCCAGCAGTGATTCGGGGGGATCTAATGAAAAACTGTTTTTT
v_call: TRBV19; clone_size: few; j_call: TRBJ2-7; d_call: TRBD1; cdr3_aa: CASSSKTGGSYEQYF; cdr3_nt: TGTGCCAGTAGCTCCAAGACAGGGGGCTCCTACGAGCAGTACTTC